This TCR beta chain was profiled in a study of technical replicates of blood from a few donors. Repertoires were generated with immunoSEQ multiplex PCR, while TCRdb's copy carries only in-frame clones and drops some. Here the sample spans approximately 76,000 clones, 97% being singletons. The germline V and J ends were trimmed by 5 bases and 5 bases, with 7 bases remaining between them. There are 12 residues in the CDR3. CDR1 is MNHEY and CDR2 is SMNVEV in the germline V gene (reference sequence). Sequenced input: T cells isolated from PBMCs. The TCR was taken from a human donor in good health. The chain couples TRBV27 to TRBJ2-1, with D unclear. The CDR3 DNA reads as TGTGCCAGCAGTCCGGGTGACAATGAGCAGTTCTTC. Its protein product is CASSPGDNEQFF.